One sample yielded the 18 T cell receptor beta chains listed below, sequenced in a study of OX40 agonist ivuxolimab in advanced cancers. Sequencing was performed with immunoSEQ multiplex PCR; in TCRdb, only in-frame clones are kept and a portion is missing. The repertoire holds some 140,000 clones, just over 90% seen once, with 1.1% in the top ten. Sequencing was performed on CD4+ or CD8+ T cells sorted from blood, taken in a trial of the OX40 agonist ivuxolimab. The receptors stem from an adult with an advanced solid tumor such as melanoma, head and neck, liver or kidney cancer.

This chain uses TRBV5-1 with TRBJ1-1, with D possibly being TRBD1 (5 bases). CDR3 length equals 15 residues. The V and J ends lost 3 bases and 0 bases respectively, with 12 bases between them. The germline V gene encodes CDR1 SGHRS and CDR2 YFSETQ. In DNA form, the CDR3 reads TGCGCCAGCAGCTGGTCGACAGTCATGAACACTGAAGCTTTCTTT. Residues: CASSWSTVMNTEAFF.

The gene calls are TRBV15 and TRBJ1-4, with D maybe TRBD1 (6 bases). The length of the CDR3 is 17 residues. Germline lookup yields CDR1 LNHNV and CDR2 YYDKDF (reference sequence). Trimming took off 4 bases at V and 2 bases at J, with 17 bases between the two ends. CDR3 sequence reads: CATSTRRGAGTNEKLFF. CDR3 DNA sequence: TGTGCCACCAGCACCCGGCGGGGGGCAGGTACTAATGAAAAACTGTTTTTT.

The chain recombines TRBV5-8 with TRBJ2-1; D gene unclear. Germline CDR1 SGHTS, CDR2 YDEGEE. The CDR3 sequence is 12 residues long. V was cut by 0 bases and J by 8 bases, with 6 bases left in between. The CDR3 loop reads CASSLVVDEQFF. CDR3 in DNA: TGTGCCAGCAGCTTGGTGGTGGATGAGCAGTTCTTC.

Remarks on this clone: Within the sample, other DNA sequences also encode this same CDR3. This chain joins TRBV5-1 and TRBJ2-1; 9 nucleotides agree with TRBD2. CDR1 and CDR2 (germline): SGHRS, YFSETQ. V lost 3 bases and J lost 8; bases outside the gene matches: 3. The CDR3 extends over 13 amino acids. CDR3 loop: CASSSSGVDEQFF. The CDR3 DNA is TGCGCCAGCAGCTCTAGCGGGGTCGATGAGCAGTTCTTC.

CDR3 sequence: CASSLGAGNPGNTIYF. The CDR3 DNA reads as TGTGCCAGCAGCCTCGGGGCGGGGAACCCGGGAAACACCATATATTTT. The chain recombines TRBV5-5 with TRBJ1-3; D might be TRBD1 (5 bases). Looked up from germline, CDR1 is SGHKS and CDR2 is YYEKEE (reference sequence). CDR3 size: 16 residues. Between the trimmed V and J ends, which lost 4 bases and 4 bases, there was a span of 18 bases.

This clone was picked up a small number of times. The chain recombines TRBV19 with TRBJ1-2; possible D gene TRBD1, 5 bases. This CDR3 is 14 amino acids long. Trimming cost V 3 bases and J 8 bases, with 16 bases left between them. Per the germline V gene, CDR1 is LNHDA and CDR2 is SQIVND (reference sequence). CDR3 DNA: TGTGCCAGTAGTATTGGGCAGGGTGTAACCGGCTACACCTTC. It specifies CASSIGQGVTGYTF.

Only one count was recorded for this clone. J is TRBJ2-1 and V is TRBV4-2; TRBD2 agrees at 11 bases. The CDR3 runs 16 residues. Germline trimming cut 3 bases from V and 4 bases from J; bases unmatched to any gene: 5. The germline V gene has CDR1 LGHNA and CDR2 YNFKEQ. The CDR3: CASSQPGLAEYNEQFF. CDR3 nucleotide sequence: TGTGCCAGCAGCCAGCCGGGACTAGCGGAGTACAATGAGCAGTTCTTC.

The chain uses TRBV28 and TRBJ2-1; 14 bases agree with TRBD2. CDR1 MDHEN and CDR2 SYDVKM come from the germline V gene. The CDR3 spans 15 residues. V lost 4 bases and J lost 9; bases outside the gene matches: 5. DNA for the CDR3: TGTGCCAGCAGTTCACCGACTAGCGGGAGGGCTGAGCAGTTCTTC. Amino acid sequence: CASSSPTSGRAEQFF.

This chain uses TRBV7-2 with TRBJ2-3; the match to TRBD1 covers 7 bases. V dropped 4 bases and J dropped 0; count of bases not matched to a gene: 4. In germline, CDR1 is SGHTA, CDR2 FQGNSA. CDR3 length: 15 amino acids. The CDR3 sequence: CASSSRQGSTDTQYF. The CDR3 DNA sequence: TGTGCCAGCAGCTCAAGACAGGGTAGCACAGATACGCAGTATTTT.

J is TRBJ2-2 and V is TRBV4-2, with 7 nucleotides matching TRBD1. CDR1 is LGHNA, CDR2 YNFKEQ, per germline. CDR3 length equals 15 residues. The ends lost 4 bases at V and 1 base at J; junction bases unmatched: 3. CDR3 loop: CASSPRDRNTGELFF. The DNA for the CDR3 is TGTGCCAGCAGCCCTCGGGACAGGAACACCGGGGAGCTGTTTTTT.

In DNA, the CDR3 is TGTGCCAGCAGCTTATTCTTCGGTGACTACGAGCAGTACTTC. This encodes CASSLFFGDYEQYF. This sequence joins TRBV7-9 and TRBJ2-7; no firm D call. Germline V gene lookup returns CDR1 SEHNR and CDR2 FQNEAQ (reference sequence). V was cut by 2 bases and J by 3 bases, with 11 bases left in between. The CDR3 consists of 14 residues.

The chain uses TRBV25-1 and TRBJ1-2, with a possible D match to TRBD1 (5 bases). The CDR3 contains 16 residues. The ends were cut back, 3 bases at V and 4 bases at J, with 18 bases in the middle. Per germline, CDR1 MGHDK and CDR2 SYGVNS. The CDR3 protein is CASSDPPGREFYGYTF. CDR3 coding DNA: TGTGCCAGCAGTGACCCCCCGGGCAGGGAGTTCTATGGCTACACCTTC.

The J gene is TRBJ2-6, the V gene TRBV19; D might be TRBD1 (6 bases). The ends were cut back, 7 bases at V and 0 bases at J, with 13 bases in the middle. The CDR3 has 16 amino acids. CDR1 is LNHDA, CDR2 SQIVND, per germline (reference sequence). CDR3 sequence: CASKVVDSSGANVLTF. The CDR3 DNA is TGTGCCAGTAAGGTGGTGGACAGCTCTGGGGCCAACGTCCTGACTTTC. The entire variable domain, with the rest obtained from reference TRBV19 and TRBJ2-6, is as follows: DGGITQSPKYLFRKEGQNVTLSCEQNLNHDAMYWYRQDPGQGLRLIYYSQIVNDFQKGDIAEGYSVSREKKESFPLTVTSAQKNPTAFYLCASKVVDSSGANVLTFGAGSRLTVL.

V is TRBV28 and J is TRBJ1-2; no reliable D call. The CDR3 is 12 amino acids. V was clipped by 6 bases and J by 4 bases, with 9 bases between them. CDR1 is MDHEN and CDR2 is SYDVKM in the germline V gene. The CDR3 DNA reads TGTGCCAGCAGCCCCAGCCTCTATGGCTACACCTTC. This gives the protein CASSPSLYGYTF.

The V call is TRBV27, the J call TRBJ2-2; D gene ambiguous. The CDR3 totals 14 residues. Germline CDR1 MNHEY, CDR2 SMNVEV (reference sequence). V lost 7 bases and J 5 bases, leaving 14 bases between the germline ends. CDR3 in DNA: TGTGCCAGCACTGTCAGGTCGAGGACCGGGGAGCTGTTTTTT. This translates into CASTVRSRTGELFF.

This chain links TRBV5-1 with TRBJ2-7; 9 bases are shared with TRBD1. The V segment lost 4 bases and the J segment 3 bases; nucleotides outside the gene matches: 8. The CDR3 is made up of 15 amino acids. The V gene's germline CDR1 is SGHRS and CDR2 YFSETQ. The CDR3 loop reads CASSPGTGTFYEQYF. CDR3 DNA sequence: TGCGCCAGCAGCCCCGGGACAGGGACTTTCTACGAGCAGTACTTC.

CDR3 in DNA: TGTGCCAGCAGACCCCCCGGGAATACTAACTATGGCTACACCTTC. Translated, it gives CASRPPGNTNYGYTF. V gene TRBV11-2 combines with J gene TRBJ1-2, with unresolved D. The germline V and J ends were trimmed by 6 bases and 0 bases, with 14 bases remaining between them. The CDR3 runs 15 residues. Germline CDR1 SGHAT, CDR2 FQNNGV.

CDR3 protein: CASRRTGTAQETQYF. The CDR3 coding sequence is TGTGCCAGCAGACGGACAGGGACCGCCCAAGAGACCCAGTACTTC. The J gene is TRBJ2-5, the V gene TRBV28, with TRBD1 identical over 8 bases. J lost 1 base, V lost 6 bases, and 7 bases had no gene match. This CDR3 comprises 15 residues. Germline V gives CDR1 MDHEN, CDR2 SYDVKM.